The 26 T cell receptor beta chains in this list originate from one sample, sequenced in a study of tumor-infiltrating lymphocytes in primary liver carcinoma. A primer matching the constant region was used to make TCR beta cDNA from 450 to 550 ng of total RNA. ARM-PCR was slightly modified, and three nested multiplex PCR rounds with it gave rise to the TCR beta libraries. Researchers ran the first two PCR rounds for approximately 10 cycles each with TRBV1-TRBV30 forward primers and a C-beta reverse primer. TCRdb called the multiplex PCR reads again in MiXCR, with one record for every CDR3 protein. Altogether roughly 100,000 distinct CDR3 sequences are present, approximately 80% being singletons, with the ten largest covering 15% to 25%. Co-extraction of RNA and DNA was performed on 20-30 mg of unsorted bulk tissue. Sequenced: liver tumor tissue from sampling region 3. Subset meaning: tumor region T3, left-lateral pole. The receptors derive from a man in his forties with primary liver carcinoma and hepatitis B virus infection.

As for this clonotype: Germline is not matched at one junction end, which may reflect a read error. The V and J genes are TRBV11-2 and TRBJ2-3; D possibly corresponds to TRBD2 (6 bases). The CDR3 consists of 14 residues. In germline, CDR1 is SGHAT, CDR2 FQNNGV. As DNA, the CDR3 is TGTGCTAGCGGCCCCCCGGGCCGGGCAGATAAGCAGTATTTT. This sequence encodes CASGPPGRADKQYF. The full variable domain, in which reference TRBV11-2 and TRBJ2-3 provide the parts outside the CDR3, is EAGVAQSPRYKIIEKRQSVAFWCNPISGHATLYWYQQILGQGPKLLIQFQNNGVVDDSQLPKDRFSAERLKGVDSTLKIQPAKLEDSAVYLCASGPPGRADKQYFGPGTRLTVL.

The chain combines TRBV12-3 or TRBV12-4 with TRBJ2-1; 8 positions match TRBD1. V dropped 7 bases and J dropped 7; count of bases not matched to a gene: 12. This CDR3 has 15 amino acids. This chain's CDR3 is CASNLMGQVGNEQFF. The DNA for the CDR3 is TGTGCCAGCAACCTGATGGGACAGGTGGGGAATGAGCAGTTCTTC.

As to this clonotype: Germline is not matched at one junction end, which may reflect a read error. This CDR3 is CVSSFRGLGAKNIKYF. The CDR3 nucleotides read TGTGTCAGCAGTTTCCGAGGTCTGGGGGCCAAAAACATTAAGTACTTC. The chain carries TRBV12-3 or TRBV12-4 and TRBJ2-4, with a weak D call TRBD1 (6 bases). This CDR3 contains 16 residues.

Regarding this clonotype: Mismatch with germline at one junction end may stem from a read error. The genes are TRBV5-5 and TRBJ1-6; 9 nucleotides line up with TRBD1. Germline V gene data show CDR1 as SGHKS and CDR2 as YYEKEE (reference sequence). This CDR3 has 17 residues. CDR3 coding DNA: TGTACCAGCCACCCGGGCGACAGGGGGGTGAGGAATTCACCCTTCCACTTT. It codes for CTSHPGDRGVRNSPFHF.

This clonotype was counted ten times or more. The CDR3 protein is CASSLGAGRDTQYF. For the CDR3, the DNA is TGTGCCAGCAGCTTAGGAGCCGGGAGAGATACGCAGTATTTT. The chain links TRBV7-3 to TRBJ2-3; D might be TRBD2 (6 bases). V shed 2 bases and J shed 5 bases, with 11 bases lying between them. CDR3 length: 14 amino acids. Germline V gene data show CDR1 as SGHTA and CDR2 as FQGTGA.

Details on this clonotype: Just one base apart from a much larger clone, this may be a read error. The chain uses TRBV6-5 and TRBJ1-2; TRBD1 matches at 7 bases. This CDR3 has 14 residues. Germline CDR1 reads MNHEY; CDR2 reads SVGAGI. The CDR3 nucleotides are TGTACCAGCAGTTACTCGTGGGACAGCTATGTCTACACCTTC. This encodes CTSSYSWDSYVYTF.

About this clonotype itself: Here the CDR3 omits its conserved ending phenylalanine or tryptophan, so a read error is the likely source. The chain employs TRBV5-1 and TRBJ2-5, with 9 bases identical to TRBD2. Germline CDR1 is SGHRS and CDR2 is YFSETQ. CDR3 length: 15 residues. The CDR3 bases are TGCGCCAGCAGCTATATAGCGGGAGCCGGAGAGGCCCAGTACTTA. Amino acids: CASSYIAGAGEAQYL.

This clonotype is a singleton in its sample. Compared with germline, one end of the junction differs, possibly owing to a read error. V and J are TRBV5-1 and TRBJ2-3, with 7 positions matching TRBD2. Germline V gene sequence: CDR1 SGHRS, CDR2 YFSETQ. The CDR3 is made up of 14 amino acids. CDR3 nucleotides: TGCGCTAGCAGCTTGGGGGGGTTCCCAGAAACGCAGTATTTT. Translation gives CASSLGGFPETQYF.

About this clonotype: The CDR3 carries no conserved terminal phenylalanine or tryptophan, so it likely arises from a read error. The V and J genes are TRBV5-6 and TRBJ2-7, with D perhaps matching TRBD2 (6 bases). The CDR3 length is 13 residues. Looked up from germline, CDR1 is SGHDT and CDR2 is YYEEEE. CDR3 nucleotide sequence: TGTGCCAGCAGCCGGGACTTACCCTACAAGCAGTACTCC. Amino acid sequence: CASSRDLPYKQYS.

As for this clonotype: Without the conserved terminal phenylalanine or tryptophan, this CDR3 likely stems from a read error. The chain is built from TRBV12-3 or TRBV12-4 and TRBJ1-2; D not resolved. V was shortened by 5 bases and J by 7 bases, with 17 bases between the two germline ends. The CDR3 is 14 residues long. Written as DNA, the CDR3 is TGTGCCAGCAGTACAGTCGGAGGGAGGCGTGGCTACACCCTC. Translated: CASSTVGGRRGYTL.

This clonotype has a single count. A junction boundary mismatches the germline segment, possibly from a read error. Written as DNA, the CDR3 is TGTGCCAGCTGCTTAGGCGGTAGCAATCAGCCCCATCATTTT. It specifies CASCLGGSNQPHHF. The rearrangement links TRBV13 to TRBJ1-5, with unresolved D. The length of the CDR3 is 14 residues. The V gene's germline CDR1 is PRHDT and CDR2 FYEKMQ (reference sequence).

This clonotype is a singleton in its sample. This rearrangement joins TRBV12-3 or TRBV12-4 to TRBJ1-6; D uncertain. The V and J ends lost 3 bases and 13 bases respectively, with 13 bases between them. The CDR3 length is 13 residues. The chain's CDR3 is CASSLTSGSPLHF. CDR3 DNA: TGTGCCAGCAGTTTGACATCGGGGTCGCCCCTCCACTTT.

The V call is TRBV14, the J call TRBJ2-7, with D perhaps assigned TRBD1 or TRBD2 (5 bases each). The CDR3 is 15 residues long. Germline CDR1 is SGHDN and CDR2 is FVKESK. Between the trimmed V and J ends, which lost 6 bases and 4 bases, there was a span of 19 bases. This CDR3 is CASRPSGRILYEQYF. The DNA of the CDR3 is TGTGCCAGCAGACCCTCGGGACGGATACTATACGAGCAGTACTTC.

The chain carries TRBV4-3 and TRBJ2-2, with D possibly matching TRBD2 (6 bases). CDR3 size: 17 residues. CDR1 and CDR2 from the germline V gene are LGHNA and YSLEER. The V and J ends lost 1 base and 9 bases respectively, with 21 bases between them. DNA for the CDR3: TGCGCCAGCAGCCAAGCCCCCAGCGGGCAGAACAGCAGGGAGCTGTTTTTT. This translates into CASSQAPSGQNSRELFF.

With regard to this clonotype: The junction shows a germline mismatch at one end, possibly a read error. The CDR3 loop is CSVETAAGGSETQYF. The CDR3 DNA is TGCAGTGTTGAAACCGCGGCGGGTGGATCGGAGACCCAGTACTTC. The chain couples TRBV29-1 to TRBJ2-5; weak D call: TRBD2 (5 bases). Germline V gene data show CDR1 as SQVTM and CDR2 as ANQGSEA. This CDR3 comprises 15 residues.

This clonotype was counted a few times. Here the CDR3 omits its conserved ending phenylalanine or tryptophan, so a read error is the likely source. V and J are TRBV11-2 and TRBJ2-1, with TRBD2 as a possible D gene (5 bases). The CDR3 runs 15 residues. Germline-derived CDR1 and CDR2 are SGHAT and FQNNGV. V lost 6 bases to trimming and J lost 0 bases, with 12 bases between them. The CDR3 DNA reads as TGTGCCAGCAGTCGCGGAGGCCTCTCCTACAATGAGCAGTTCATC. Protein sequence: CASSRGGLSYNEQFI.

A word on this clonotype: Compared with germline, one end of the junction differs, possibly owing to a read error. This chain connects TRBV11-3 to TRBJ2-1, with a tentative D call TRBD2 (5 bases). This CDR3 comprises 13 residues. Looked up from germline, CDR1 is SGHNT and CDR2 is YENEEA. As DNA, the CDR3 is TGTACCAGCACGCGATTGGTTGGGAGTGAGCAGTTCTTC. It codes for CTSTRLVGSEQFF.

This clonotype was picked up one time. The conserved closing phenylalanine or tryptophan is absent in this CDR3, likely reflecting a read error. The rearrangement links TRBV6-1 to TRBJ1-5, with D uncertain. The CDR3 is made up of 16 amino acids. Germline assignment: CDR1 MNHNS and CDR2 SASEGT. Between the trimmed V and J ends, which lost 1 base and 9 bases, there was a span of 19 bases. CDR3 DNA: TGTGCCAGCAGTGAAGGAGGAATAGTTAGCAACCGGCCCCAGCATATT. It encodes CASSEGGIVSNRPQHI.

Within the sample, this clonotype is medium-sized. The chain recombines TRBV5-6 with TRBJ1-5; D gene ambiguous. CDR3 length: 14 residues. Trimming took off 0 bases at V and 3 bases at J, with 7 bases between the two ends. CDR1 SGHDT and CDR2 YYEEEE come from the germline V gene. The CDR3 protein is CASSLGFDNQPQHF. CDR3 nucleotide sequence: TGTGCCAGCAGCTTGGGGTTCGACAATCAGCCCCAGCATTTT.

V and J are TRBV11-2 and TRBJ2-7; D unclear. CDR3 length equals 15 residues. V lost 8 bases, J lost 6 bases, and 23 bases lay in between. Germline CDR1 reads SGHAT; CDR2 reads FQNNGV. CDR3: CASDSGRLYALEQYF. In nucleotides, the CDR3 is TGTGCCAGCGACTCCGGACGGCTTTACGCGCTCGAGCAGTACTTC.

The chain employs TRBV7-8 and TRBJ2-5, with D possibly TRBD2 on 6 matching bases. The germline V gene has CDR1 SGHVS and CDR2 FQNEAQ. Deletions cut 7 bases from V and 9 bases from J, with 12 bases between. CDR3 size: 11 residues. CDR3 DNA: TGTGCCAGCAACCCCGGGGAGGCCCAGTACTTC. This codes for CASNPGEAQYF. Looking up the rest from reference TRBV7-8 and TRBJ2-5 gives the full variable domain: GAGVSQSPRYKVAKRGQDVALRCDPISGHVSLFWYQQALGQGPEFLTYFQNEAQLDKSGLPSDRFFAERPEGSVSTLKIQRTQQEDSAVYLCASNPGEAQYFGPGTRLLVL.

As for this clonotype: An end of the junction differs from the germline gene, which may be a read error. The CDR3 DNA reads as TGTGCTAGCAGCTTGGGGACTAACGGGAGTCCTTTGGAGACCCAGTACTTT. Encoded protein: CASSLGTNGSPLETQYF. The V and J genes are TRBV11-3 and TRBJ2-5; 7 bases are shared with TRBD2. From germline, CDR1 is SGHNT and CDR2 YENEEA. This CDR3 contains 17 residues.

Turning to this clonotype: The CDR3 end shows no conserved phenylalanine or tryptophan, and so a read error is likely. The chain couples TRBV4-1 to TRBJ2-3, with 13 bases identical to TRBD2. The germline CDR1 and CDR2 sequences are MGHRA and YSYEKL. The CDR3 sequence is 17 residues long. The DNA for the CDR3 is TGCACCAGCAGCCAAGATCGGACTAGCGGGAGCACAGATGCGCAGTATTCT. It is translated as CTSSQDRTSGSTDAQYS.

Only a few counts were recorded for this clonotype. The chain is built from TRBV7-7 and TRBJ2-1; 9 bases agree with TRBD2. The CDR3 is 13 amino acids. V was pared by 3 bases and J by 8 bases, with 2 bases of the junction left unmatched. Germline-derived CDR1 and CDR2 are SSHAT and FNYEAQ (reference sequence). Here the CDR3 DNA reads TGTGCCAGCAGCTTGGGACTAGCCGATGAGCAGTTCTTC. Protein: CASSLGLADEQFF.

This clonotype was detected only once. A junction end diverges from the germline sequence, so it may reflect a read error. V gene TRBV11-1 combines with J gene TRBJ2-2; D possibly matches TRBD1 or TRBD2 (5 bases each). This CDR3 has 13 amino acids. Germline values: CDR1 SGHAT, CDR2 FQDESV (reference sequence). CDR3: CASSFWDTGDLFF. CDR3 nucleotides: TGTGCCAGCAGTTTTTGGGATACCGGGGACCTGTTTTTT.

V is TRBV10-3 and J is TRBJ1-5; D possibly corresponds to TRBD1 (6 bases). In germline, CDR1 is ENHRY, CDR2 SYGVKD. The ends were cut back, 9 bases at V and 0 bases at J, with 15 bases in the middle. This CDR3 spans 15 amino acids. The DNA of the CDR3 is TGTGCCATTATTGGAACAGGGTCTAGCAATCAGCCCCAGCATTTT. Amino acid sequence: CAIIGTGSSNQPQHF.